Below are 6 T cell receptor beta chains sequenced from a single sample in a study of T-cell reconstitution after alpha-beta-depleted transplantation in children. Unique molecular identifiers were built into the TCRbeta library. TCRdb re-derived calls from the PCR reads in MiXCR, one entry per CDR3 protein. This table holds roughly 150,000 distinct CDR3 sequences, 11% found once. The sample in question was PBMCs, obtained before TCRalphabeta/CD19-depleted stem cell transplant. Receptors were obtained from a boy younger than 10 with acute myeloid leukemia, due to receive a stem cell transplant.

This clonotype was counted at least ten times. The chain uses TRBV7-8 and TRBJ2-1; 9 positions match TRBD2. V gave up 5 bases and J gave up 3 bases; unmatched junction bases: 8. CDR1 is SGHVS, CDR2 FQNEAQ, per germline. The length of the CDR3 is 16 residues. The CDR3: CASSIARLADYNEQFF. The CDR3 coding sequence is TGTGCCAGCAGCATCGCTCGACTAGCGGACTACAATGAGCAGTTCTTC.

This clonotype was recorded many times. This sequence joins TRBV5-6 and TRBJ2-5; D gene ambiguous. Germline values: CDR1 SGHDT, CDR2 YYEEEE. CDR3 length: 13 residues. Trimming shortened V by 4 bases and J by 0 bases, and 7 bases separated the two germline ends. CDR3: CASSNRYQETQYF. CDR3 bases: TGTGCCAGCAGCAACAGATACCAAGAGACCCAGTACTTC. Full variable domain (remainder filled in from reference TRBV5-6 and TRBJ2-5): DAGVTQSPTHLIKTRGQQVTLRCSPKSGHDTVSWYQQALGQGPQFIFQYYEEEERQRGNFPDRFSGHQFPNYSSELNVNALLLGDSALYLCASSNRYQETQYFGPGTRLLVL.

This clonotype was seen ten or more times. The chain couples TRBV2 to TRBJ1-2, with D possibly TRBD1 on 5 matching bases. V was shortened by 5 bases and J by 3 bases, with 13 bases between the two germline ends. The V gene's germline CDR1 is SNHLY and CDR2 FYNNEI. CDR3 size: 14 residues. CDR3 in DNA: TGTGCCAGCAGTAGGACATTGGGAGACTATGGCTACACCTTC. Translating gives CASSRTLGDYGYTF.

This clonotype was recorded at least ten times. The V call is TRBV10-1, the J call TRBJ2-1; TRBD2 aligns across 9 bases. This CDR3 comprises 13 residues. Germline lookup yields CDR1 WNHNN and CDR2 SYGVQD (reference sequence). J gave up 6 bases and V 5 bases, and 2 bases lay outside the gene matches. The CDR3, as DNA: TGCGCCAGCAGTCCAGCGGGGGGCAATGAGCAGTTCTTC. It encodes CASSPAGGNEQFF.

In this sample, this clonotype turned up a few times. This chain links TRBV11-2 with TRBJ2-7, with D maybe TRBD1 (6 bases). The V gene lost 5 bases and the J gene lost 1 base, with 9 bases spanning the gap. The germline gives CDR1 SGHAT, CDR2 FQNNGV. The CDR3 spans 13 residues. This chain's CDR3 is CASSQGQSYEQYV. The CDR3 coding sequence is TGTGCCAGCAGCCAAGGACAGTCCTACGAGCAGTACGTC.

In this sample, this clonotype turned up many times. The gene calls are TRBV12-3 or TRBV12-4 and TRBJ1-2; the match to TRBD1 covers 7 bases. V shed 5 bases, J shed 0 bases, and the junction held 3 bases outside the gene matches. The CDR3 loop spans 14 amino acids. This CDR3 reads CASSGDRPNYGYTF. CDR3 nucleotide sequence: TGTGCCAGCAGTGGGGACAGACCTAACTATGGCTACACCTTC.